Listed below are T cell receptor beta chains from one sample, sequenced in a study of cytomegalovirus exposure and HLA in healthy donors. Method: immunoSEQ multiplex PCR; TCRdb's copy keeps in-frame clones and lacks some. In the table there are about 160,000 clones, approximately 75% of which are singletons. The sample consisted of PBMCs. The receptors were sampled from a man in his fifties in good health and CMV-seropositive. The CDR3 runs from the conserved cysteine through the conserved F or W. The order of the fields is J gene, V gene, D gene, clone size, CDR3 protein, CDR3 DNA. D genes are given only for firm matches. Clone sizes are given selectively: once, few, many, or a class where the clone is expanded.

>TRBJ2-5|TRBV5-1|TRBD1|-
CASTRDRGGQETQYF
TGCGCCAGTACCCGGGACAGGGGAGGGCAAGAGACCCAGTACTTC
>TRBJ1-6|TRBV4-3|-|-
CASSQEIEVAYNSPLHF
TGCGCCAGCAGCCAAGAGATAGAGGTGGCCTATAATTCACCCCTCCACTTT
>TRBJ1-6|TRBV7-8|TRBD1|-
CASSLGAGGAASNSPLHF
TGTGCCAGCAGCTTAGGGGCAGGGGGCGCGGCAAGTAATTCACCCCTCCACTTT
>TRBJ2-1|TRBV7-9|TRBD2|-
CASRLAGGYNEQFF
TGTGCCAGCAGACTAGCGGGGGGATACAATGAGCAGTTCTTC
>TRBJ1-1|TRBV2|-|-
CASRGQNTEAFF
TGTGCCAGCAGGGGCCAGAACACTGAAGCTTTCTTT
>TRBJ1-1|TRBV12-5|-|-
CASGLPLPGQGLGHTEAFF
TGTGCTAGTGGTTTGCCTCTCCCGGGACAAGGTTTGGGGCACACTGAAGCTTTCTTT
>TRBJ1-1|TRBV5-6|-|-
CASSLWLMNTEAFF
TGTGCCAGCAGCTTGTGGCTCATGAACACTGAAGCTTTCTTT
>TRBJ2-3|TRBV7-8|-|-
CASSLEGRLDTQYF
TGTGCCAGCAGCTTAGAGGGGCGTTTGGATACGCAGTATTTT
>TRBJ1-3|TRBV7-2|-|-
CASSRYRDYSGNTIYF
TGTGCCAGCAGCCGTTACAGGGACTACTCTGGAAACACCATATATTTT
>TRBJ1-3|TRBV18|-|few
CASSPAGTRNTIYF
TGTGCCAGCTCACCAGCCGGGACACGGAACACCATATATTTT
>TRBJ2-7|TRBV18|TRBD2|-
CASSLQPGTSGGRFYEQYF
TGTGCCAGCTCACTTCAGCCCGGGACTAGCGGGGGCCGGTTCTACGAGCAGTACTTC
>TRBJ1-3|TRBV6-1|TRBD1|-
CASSEKGQGFAGNTIYF
TGTGCCAGCAGTGAAAAGGGACAGGGGTTCGCTGGAAACACCATATATTTT
>TRBJ2-7|TRBV5-5|TRBD1|-
CASSRQGWYEQYF
TGTGCCAGCAGCCGACAGGGGTGGTACGAGCAGTACTTC
>TRBJ2-7|TRBV5-1|TRBD2|-
CASSLLAGGAYEQYF
TGCGCCAGCAGCTTGCTAGCGGGGGGCGCCTACGAGCAGTACTTC
>TRBJ2-7|TRBV5-4|-|-
CASSLGGSTYEQYF
TGTGCCAGCAGCTTGGGAGGGTCCACCTACGAGCAGTACTTC
>TRBJ2-3|TRBV5-4|TRBD1|-
CASSPGQGMETDTQYF
TGTGCCAGCAGCCCCGGACAGGGGATGGAGACAGATACGCAGTATTTT
>TRBJ2-7|TRBV19|-|once
CASSPDSSSYEQYF
TGTGCCAGTAGTCCAGACTCGAGCTCCTACGAGCAGTACTTC
>TRBJ1-6|TRBV9|-|-
CASSPGAGQSSYNSPLHF
TGTGCCAGCAGCCCAGGGGCAGGACAAAGCTCCTATAATTCACCCCTCCACTTT
>TRBJ2-2|TRBV9|-|-
CASRVTGMDTGELFF
TGTGCCAGCCGCGTAACAGGGATGGACACCGGGGAGCTGTTTTTT
>TRBJ2-5|TRBV13|-|-
CASSSRQAGAQYF
TGTGCCAGCAGCTCCCGACAGGCGGGGGCCCAGTACTTC
>TRBJ2-3|TRBV19|TRBD1|few
CASGQGINAQYF
TGTGCCTCGGGACAGGGGATCAATGCGCAGTATTTT
>TRBJ2-7|TRBV10-3|-|few
CAISPGGADEQYF
TGTGCCATCAGTCCAGGTGGGGCCGACGAGCAGTACTTC
>TRBJ1-1|TRBV7-2|TRBD1|-
CASSLRGQINTEAFF
TGTGCCAGCAGCCTAAGGGGACAGATCAACACTGAAGCTTTCTTT
>TRBJ1-4|TRBV7-2|TRBD1|-
CASSFGQGLTNEKLFF
TGTGCCAGCAGCTTCGGACAGGGTTTAACTAATGAAAAACTGTTTTTT
>TRBJ1-5|TRBV10-3|-|few
CAISREGVNQPQHF
TGTGCCATCAGTCGAGAGGGAGTCAATCAGCCCCAGCATTTT
>TRBJ2-1|TRBV9|TRBD2|few
CASSIGSGGAVYNEQFF
TGTGCCAGCAGCATCGGTAGCGGGGGAGCCGTCTACAATGAGCAGTTCTTC
>TRBJ2-1|TRBV11-2|TRBD1|once
CASSATGGSNNEQFF
TGTGCCAGCAGCGCGACAGGGGGCTCGAACAATGAGCAGTTCTTC
>TRBJ2-2|TRBV10-1|-|-
CASSPGWNTGELFF
TGCGCCAGCAGCCCGGGATGGAACACCGGGGAGCTGTTTTTT
>TRBJ2-1|TRBV27|TRBD2|-
CASTTGTSGYNEQFF
TGTGCCAGCACCACGGGGACTAGCGGTTACAATGAGCAGTTCTTC
>TRBJ2-1|TRBV5-1|TRBD2|-
CASSSMGLAGNEQFF
TGCGCCAGCAGCTCCATGGGACTAGCGGGGAATGAGCAGTTCTTC
>TRBJ2-2|TRBV7-6|-|-
CASSLEPLNTGELFF
TGTGCCAGCAGCTTAGAGCCTCTTAACACCGGGGAGCTGTTTTTT
>TRBJ2-3|TRBV19|-|-
CASSITVPTDTQYF
TGTGCCAGTAGTATAACGGTACCCACAGATACGCAGTATTTT
>TRBJ2-7|TRBV5-6|TRBD1|-
CASSLEGQGGHYEQYF
TGTGCCAGCAGCTTGGAAGGACAGGGGGGGCACTACGAGCAGTACTTC
>TRBJ2-3|TRBV7-8|TRBD1|few
CASSPRGIGQGALDTQYF
TGTGCCAGCAGCCCCCGGGGAATTGGACAGGGGGCGTTGGATACGCAGTATTTT
>TRBJ2-2|TRBV7-9|-|-
CASSPRANTGELFF
TGTGCCAGCTCTCCCCGGGCGAACACCGGGGAGCTGTTTTTT
>TRBJ2-7|TRBV27|TRBD2|-
CASTASGGAGEQYF
TGTGCCAGCACGGCTAGCGGGGGGGCCGGCGAGCAGTACTTC
>TRBJ2-3|TRBV4-3|-|-
CASSQDQRRPTQYF
TGCGCCAGCAGCCAAGATCAGAGGCGCCCTACGCAGTATTTT
>TRBJ2-1|TRBV18|-|-
CASSPPAQGNEQFF
TGTGCCAGCTCACCACCCGCCCAGGGGAATGAGCAGTTCTTC
>TRBJ2-3|TRBV6-4|TRBD2|-
CASSDSAGGPDTQYF
TGTGCCAGCAGTGACTCAGCGGGGGGGCCAGATACGCAGTATTTT
>TRBJ1-6|TRBV5-1|TRBD1|few
CASSAGQENSPLHF
TGCGCCAGCAGCGCGGGACAGGAGAATTCACCCCTCCACTTT
>TRBJ1-1|TRBV30|-|-
CAWTDTNTEAFF
TGTGCCTGGACCGACACGAACACTGAAGCTTTCTTT
>TRBJ2-6|TRBV7-3|-|-
CASSLTGGGSSGANVLTF
TGTGCCAGCAGCTTAACGGGGGGCGGGAGCTCTGGGGCCAACGTCCTGACTTTC
>TRBJ2-1|TRBV9|TRBD1|-
CASSVGLRGDRGNEQFF
TGTGCCAGCAGCGTAGGGTTAAGGGGGGACAGGGGCAATGAGCAGTTCTTC
>TRBJ2-7|TRBV4-3|-|-
CASSQARLAYEQYF
TGCGCCAGCAGCCAGGCCCGGCTAGCCTACGAGCAGTACTTC
>TRBJ1-5|TRBV7-9|-|-
CASSQTGIYQPQHF
TGTGCCAGCAGTCAGACAGGTATCTATCAGCCCCAGCATTTT
>TRBJ2-7|TRBV4-3|TRBD2|-
CASSQGSSGGYEQYF
TGCGCCAGCAGCCAAGGGTCTAGCGGGGGGTACGAGCAGTACTTC
>TRBJ2-3|TRBV5-1|TRBD1|-
CASTTNGQGAGDTQYF
TGCGCCAGCACCACCAACGGACAGGGGGCGGGAGATACGCAGTATTTT
>TRBJ2-7|TRBV4-3|-|-
CASSQELGVSYEQYF
TGCGCCAGCAGCCAAGAACTGGGAGTCTCCTACGAGCAGTACTTC
>TRBJ2-2|TRBV6-5|-|few
CAIRGHNTGELFF
TGTGCCATCAGGGGACACAACACCGGGGAGCTGTTTTTT
>TRBJ2-7|TRBV9|-|-
CASSVASDYEQYF
TGTGCCAGCAGCGTAGCGAGCGACTACGAGCAGTACTTC
>TRBJ1-2|TRBV28|TRBD1|-
CASSPTGGTYGYTF
TGTGCCAGCAGTCCTACAGGGGGCACCTATGGCTACACCTTC
>TRBJ1-5|TRBV11-2|TRBD1|-
CASSQDRGEDQPQHF
TGTGCCAGCAGTCAAGACAGGGGCGAGGATCAGCCCCAGCATTTT
>TRBJ1-2|TRBV5-1|TRBD1|few
CASSLGQGAGGYTF
TGCGCCAGCAGCCTGGGACAGGGGGCTGGTGGCTACACCTTC
>TRBJ2-3|TRBV9|TRBD1|-
CASSETGATQYF
TGTGCCAGCAGCGAGACAGGGGCTACGCAGTATTTT
>TRBJ1-5|TRBV7-8|TRBD1|-
CASSMTGAKSNQPQHF
TGTGCCAGCAGCATGACAGGGGCCAAGAGCAATCAGCCCCAGCATTTT
>TRBJ1-3|TRBV11-2|TRBD1|-
CASSFAGGGNTIYF
TGTGCCAGCAGTTTCGCAGGGGGTGGAAACACCATATATTTT
>TRBJ2-2|TRBV19|TRBD2|-
CASEPGTRSLANTGELFF
TGTGCCAGCGAACCCGGGACTAGGTCTCTCGCGAACACCGGGGAGCTGTTTTTT